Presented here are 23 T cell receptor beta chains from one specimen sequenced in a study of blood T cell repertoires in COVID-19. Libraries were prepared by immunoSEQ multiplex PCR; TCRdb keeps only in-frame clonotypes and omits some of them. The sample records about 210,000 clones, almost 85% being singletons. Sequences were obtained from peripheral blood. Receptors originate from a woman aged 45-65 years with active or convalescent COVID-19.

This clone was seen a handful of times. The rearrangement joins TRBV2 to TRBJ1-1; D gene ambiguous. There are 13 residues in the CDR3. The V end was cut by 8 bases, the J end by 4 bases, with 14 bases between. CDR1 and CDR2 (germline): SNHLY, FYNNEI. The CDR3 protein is CASGKEGLTEAFF. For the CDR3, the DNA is TGTGCCAGCGGAAAGGAGGGCCTCACTGAAGCTTTCTTT.

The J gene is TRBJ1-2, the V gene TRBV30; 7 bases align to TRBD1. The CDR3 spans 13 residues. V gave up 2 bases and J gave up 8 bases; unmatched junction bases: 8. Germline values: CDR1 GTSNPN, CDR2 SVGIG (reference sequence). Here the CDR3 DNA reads TGTGCCTGGAGTCAAGACAGGGCGCGGGGCTACACCTTC. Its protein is CAWSQDRARGYTF.

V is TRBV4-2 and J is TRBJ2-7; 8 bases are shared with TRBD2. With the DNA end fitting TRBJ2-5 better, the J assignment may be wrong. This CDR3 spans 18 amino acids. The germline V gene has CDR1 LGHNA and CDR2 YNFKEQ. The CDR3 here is CASSPRLGGGLYQETQYF. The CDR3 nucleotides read TGTGCCAGCAGCCCCCGACTTGGCGGGGGGCTCTACCAAGAGACCCAGTACTTC.

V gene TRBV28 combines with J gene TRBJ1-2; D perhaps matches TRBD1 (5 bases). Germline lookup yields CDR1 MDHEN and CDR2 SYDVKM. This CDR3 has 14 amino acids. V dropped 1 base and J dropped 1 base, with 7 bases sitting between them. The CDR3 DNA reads TGTGCCAGCAGTTTATATCAGGGTAACTATGGCTACACCTTC. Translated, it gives CASSLYQGNYGYTF.

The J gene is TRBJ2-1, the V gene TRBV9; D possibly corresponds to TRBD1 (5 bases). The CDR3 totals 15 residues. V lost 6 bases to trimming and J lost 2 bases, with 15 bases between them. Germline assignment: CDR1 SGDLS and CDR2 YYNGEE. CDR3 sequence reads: CASNQMGLAYNEQFF. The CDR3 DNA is TGTGCCAGCAACCAGATGGGGCTCGCCTACAATGAGCAGTTCTTC. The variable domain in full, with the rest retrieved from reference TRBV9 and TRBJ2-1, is DSGVTQTPKHLITATGQRVTLRCSPRSGDLSVYWYQQSLDQGLQFLIQYYNGEERAKGNILERFSAQQFPDLHSELNLSSLELGDSALYFCASNQMGLAYNEQFFGPGTRLTVL.

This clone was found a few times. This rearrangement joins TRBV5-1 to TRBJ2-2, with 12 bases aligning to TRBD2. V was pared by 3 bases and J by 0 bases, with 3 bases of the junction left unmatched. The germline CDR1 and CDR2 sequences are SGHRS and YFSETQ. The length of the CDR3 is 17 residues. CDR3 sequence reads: CASSWTSGEPNTGELFF. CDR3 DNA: TGCGCCAGCAGCTGGACTAGCGGGGAGCCGAACACCGGGGAGCTGTTTTTT. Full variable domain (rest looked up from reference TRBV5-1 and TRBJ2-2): KAGVTQTPRYLIKTRGQQVTLSCSPISGHRSVSWYQQTPGQGLQFLFEYFSETQRNKGNFPGRFSGRQFSNSRSEMNVSTLELGDSALYLCASSWTSGEPNTGELFFGEGSRLTVL.

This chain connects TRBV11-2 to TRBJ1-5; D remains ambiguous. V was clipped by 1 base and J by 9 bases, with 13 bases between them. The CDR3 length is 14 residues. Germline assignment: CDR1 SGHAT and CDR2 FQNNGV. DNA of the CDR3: TGTGCCAGCAGCTTAGTACCGGGAGATGGGCCCCAGCATTTT. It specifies CASSLVPGDGPQHF.

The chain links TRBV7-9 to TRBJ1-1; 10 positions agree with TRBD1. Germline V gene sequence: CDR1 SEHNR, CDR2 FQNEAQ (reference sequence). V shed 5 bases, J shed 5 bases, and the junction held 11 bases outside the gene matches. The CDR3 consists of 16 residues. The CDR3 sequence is CASSPQSGQGGTEAFF. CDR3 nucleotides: TGTGCCAGCAGCCCCCAATCTGGACAGGGGGGAACTGAAGCTTTCTTT.

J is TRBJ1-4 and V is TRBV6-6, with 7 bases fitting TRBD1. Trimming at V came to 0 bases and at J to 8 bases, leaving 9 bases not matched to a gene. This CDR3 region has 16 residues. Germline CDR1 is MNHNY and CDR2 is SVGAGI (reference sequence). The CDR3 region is CASSYSVTGDREKLFF. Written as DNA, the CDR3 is TGTGCCAGCAGTTACTCCGTCACAGGGGATCGGGAAAAACTGTTTTTT.

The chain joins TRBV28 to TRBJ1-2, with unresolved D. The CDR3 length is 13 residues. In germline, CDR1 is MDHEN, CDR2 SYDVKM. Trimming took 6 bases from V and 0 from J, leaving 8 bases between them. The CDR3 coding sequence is TGTGCCAGCAGACCGATAGCTAACTATGGCTACACCTTC. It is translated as CASRPIANYGYTF.

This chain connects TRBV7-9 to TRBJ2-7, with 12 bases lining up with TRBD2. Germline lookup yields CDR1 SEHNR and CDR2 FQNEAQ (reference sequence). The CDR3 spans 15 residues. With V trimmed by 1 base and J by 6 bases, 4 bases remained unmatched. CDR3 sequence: CASSLGTSGVLEQYV. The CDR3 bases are TGTGCCAGCAGCTTAGGGACTAGCGGGGTTCTCGAGCAGTACGTC.

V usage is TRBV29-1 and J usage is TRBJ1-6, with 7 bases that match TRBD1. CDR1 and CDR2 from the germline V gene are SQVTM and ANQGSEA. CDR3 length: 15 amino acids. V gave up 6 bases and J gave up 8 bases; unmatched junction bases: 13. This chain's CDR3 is CSVSLHRGPDSPLHF. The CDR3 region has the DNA TGCAGCGTGTCCCTTCACAGGGGTCCTGATTCACCCCTCCACTTT. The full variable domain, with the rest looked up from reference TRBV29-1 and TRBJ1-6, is SAVISQKPSRDICQRGTSLTIQCQVDSQVTMMFWYRQQPGQSLTLIATANQGSEATYESGFVIDKFPISRPNLTFSTLTVSNMSPEDSSIYLCSVSLHRGPDSPLHFGNGTRLTVT.

The CDR3 spells CASSTGGGQGNDEQYF. DNA of the CDR3: TGTGCCAGTAGTACCGGGGGGGGACAGGGCAACGACGAGCAGTACTTC. V is TRBV19 and J is TRBJ2-7; the D gene is possibly TRBD1 (9 bases). V lost 4 bases and J lost 5, with 21 bases in between. This CDR3 is 16 amino acids long. Per germline, CDR1 LNHDA and CDR2 SQIVND (reference sequence).

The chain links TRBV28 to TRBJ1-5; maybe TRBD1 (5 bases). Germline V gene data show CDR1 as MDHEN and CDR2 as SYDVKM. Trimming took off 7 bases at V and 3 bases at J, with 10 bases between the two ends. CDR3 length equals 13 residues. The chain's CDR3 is CASTGQLNQPQHF. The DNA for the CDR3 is TGTGCCAGCACTGGACAACTCAATCAGCCCCAGCATTTT. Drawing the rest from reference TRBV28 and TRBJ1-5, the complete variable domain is DVKVTQSSRYLVKRTGEKVFLECVQDMDHENMFWYRQDPGLGLRLIYFSYDVKMKEKGDIPEGYSVSREKKERFSLILESASTNQTSMYLCASTGQLNQPQHFGDGTRLSIL.

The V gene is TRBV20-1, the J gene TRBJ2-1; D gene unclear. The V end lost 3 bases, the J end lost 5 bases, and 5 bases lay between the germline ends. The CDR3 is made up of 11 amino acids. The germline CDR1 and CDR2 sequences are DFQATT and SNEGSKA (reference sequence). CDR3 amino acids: CSASRNNEQFF. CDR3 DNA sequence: TGCAGTGCTAGCAGGAACAATGAGCAGTTCTTC.

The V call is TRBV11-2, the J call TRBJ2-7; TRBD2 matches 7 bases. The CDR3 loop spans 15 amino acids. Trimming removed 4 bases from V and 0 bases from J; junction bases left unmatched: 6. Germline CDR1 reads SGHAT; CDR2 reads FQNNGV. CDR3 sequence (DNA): TGTGCCAGCAGCTCCCTCGGCGGGAGCTCCTACGAGCAGTACTTC. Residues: CASSSLGGSSYEQYF.

DNA of the CDR3: TGTGCCAGCAGCCTACGGGTACCAGATACGCAGTATTTT. Encoded protein: CASSLRVPDTQYF. V is TRBV28 and J is TRBJ2-3; D unclear. The CDR3 runs 13 residues. The germline gives CDR1 MDHEN, CDR2 SYDVKM. V was pared by 6 bases and J by 4 bases, with 11 bases between.

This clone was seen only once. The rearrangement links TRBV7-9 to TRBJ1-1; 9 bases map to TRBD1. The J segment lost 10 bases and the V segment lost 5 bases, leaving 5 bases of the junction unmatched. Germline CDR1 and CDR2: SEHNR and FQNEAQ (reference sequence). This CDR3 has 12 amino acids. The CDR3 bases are TGTGCCAGCAGCCTCCTGGACAGGGGAGCTTTCTTT. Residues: CASSLLDRGAFF.

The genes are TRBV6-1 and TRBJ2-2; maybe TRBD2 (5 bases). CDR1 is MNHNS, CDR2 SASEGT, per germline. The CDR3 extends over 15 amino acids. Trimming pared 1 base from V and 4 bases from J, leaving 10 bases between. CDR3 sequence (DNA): TGTGCCAGCAGTGAAGATCATGCGGGCACCGGGGAGCTGTTTTTT. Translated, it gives CASSEDHAGTGELFF.

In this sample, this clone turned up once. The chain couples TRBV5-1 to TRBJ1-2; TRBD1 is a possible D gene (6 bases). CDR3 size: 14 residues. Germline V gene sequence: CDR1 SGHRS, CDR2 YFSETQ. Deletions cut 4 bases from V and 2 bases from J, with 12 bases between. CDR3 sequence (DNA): TGCGCCAGCAGCCCAGGGACACAGAACTATGGCTACACCTTC. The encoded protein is CASSPGTQNYGYTF. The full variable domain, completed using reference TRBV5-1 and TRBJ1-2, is KAGVTQTPRYLIKTRGQQVTLSCSPISGHRSVSWYQQTPGQGLQFLFEYFSETQRNKGNFPGRFSGRQFSNSRSEMNVSTLELGDSALYLCASSPGTQNYGYTFGSGTRLTVV.

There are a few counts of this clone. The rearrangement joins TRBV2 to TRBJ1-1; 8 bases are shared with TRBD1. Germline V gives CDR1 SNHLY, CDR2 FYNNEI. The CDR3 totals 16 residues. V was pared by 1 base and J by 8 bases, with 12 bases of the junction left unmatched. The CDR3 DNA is TGTGCCAGCAGTGAAGGATCTGTGACAGGGGCTTTCGAAGCTTTCTTT. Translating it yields CASSEGSVTGAFEAFF.

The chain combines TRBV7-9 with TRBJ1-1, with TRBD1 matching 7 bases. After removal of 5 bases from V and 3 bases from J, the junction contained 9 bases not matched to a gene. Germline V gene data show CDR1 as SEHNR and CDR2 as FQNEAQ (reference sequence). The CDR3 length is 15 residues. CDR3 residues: CASSPPGRGDTEAFF. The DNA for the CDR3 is TGTGCCAGCAGCCCCCCGGGCAGGGGGGACACTGAAGCTTTCTTT.

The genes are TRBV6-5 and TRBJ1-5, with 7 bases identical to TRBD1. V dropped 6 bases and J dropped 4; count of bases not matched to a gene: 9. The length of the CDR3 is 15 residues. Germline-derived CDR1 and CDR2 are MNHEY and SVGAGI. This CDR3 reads CASRGVGDRNQPQHF. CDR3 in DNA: TGTGCCAGCAGGGGGGTGGGGGACAGAAATCAGCCCCAGCATTTT.